Reported below is one T cell receptor beta chain. These data originate in a study of T cell responses to AZD1222 COVID-19 vaccine. Libraries were prepared by immunoSEQ multiplex PCR; TCRdb keeps only in-frame clonotypes and omits some of them. The sample carries under 110,000 clones, around 91% recorded once. Germline CDR1 reads SGHAT; CDR2 reads FQNNGV. The CDR3 runs to 16 residues. The ends were cut back, 1 base at V and 7 bases at J, with 14 bases in the middle. The chain couples TRBV11-2 to TRBJ1-6, with D perhaps TRBD1 (5 bases). The material sequenced was peripheral blood, taken 28 days after the second AZD1222 dose. This sequence was found in an adult who received the AZD1222 COVID-19 vaccine. The chain's CDR3 is CASSLGWGTDNSPLHF. The CDR3 nucleotides read TGTGCCAGCAGCTTAGGGTGGGGGACGGACAATTCACCCCTCCACTTT. The complete variable domain, with remaining parts taken from reference TRBV11-2 and TRBJ1-6, reads EAGVAQSPRYKIIEKRQSVAFWCNPISGHATLYWYQQILGQGPKLLIQFQNNGVVDDSQLPKDRFSAERLKGVDSTLKIQPAKLEDSAVYLCASSLGWGTDNSPLHFGNGTRLTVT.